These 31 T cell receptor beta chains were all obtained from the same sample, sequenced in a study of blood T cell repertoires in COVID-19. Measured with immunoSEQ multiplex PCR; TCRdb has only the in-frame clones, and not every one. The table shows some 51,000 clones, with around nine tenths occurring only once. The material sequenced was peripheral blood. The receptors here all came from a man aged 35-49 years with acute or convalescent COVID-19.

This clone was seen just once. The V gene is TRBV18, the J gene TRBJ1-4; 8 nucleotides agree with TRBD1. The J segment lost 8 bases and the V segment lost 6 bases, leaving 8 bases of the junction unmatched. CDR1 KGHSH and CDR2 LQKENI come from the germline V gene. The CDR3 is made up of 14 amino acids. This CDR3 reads CASSYDRGGEKLFF. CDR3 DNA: TGTGCCAGCTCGTACGACAGGGGCGGCGAAAAACTGTTTTTT.

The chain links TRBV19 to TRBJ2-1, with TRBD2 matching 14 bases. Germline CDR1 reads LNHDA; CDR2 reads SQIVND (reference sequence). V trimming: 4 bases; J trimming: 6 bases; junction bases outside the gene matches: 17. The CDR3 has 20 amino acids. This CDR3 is CASSKRNSGTSGRGGNEQFF. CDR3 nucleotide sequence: TGTGCCAGTAGTAAAAGGAACTCCGGGACTAGCGGGAGAGGAGGCAATGAGCAGTTCTTC.

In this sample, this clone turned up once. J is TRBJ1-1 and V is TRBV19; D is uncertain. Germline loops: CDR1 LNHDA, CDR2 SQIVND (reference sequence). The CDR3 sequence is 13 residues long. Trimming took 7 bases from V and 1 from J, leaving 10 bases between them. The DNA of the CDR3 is TGTGCCAGTAAATCGGCAGGGAACACTGAAGCTTTCTTT. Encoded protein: CASKSAGNTEAFF.

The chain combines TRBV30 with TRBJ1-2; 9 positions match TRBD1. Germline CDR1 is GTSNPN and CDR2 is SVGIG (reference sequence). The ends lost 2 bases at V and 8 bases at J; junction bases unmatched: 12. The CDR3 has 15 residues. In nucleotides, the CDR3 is TGTGCCTGGAGTAAACCGGGACAGGGTTCTCGCGGCTACACCTTC. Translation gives CAWSKPGQGSRGYTF.

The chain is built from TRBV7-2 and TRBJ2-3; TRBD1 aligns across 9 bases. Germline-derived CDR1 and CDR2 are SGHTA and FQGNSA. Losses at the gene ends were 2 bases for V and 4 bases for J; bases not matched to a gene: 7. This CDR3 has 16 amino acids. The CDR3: CASSLTGQGRADTQYF. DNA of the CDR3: TGTGCCAGCAGCTTAACCGGACAGGGGCGTGCAGATACGCAGTATTTT.

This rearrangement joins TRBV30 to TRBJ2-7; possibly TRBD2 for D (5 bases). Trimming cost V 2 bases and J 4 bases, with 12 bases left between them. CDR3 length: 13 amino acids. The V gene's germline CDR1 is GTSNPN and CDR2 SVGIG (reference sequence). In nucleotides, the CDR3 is TGTGCCTGGAGTCCCCAGAGCGGTTACGAGCAGTACTTC. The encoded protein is CAWSPQSGYEQYF.

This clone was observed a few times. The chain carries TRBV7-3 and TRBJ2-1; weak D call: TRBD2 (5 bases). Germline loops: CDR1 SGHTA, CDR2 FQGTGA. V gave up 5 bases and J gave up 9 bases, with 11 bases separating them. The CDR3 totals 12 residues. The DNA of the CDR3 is TGTGCCAGCAGCCCGACTAACGGTGAGCAGTTCTTC. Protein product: CASSPTNGEQFF.

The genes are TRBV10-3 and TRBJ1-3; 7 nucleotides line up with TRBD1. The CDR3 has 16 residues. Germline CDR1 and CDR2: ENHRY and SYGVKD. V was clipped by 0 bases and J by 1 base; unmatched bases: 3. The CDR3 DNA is TGTGCCATCAGTGAGTCAGGCAGGGGGTCTGGAAACACCATATATTTT. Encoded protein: CAISESGRGSGNTIYF.

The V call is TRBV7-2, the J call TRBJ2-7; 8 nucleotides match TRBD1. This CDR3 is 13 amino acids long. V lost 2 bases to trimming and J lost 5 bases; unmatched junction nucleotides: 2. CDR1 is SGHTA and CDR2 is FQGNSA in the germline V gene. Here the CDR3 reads CASSLRTGNEQYF. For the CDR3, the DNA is TGTGCCAGCAGCTTAAGGACAGGGAACGAGCAGTACTTC.

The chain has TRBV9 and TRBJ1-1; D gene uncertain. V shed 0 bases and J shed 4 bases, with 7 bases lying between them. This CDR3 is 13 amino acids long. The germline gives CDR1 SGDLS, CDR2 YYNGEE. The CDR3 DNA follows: TGTGCCAGCAGCGTAGGGTTAGCCACTGAAGCTTTCTTT. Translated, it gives CASSVGLATEAFF.

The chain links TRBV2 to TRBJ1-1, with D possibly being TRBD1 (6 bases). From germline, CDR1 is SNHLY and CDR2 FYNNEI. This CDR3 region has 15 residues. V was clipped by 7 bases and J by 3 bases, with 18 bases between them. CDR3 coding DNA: TGTGCCAGCACCCTGAGGGGGATCGGCTACACTGAAGCTTTCTTT. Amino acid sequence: CASTLRGIGYTEAFF.

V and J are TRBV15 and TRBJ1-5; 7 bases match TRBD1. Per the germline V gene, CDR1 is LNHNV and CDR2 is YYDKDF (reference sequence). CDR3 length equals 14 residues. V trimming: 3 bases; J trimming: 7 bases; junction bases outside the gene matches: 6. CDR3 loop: CATSSQGQRQPQHF. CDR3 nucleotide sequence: TGTGCCACCAGCAGTCAGGGACAGAGGCAGCCCCAGCATTTT.

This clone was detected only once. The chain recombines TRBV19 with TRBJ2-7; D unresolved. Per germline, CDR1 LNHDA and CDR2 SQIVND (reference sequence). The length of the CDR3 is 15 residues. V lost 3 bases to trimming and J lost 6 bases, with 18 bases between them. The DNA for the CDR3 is TGTGCCAGTAGTATCTTCGGAGCCTTACCTGGCGAGCAGTACTTC. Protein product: CASSIFGALPGEQYF.

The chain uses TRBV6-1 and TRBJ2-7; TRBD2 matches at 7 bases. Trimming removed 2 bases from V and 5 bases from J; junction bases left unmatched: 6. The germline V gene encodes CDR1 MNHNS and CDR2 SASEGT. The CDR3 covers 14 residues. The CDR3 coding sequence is TGTGCCAGCAGTGAACAAGAGACTAGCAACGAGCAGTACTTC. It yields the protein CASSEQETSNEQYF.

The CDR3 here is CASSRESGPQHF. In nucleotides, the CDR3 is TGTGCCAGCAGCCGGGAGTCGGGGCCCCAGCATTTT. The rearrangement uses TRBV3-1 (or the pseudogene TRBV3-2) and TRBJ1-5; D unresolved. Germline loops: CDR1 LGHDT, CDR2 YNNKEL (reference sequence). The CDR3 runs 12 residues. V gave up 4 bases and J gave up 9 bases, with 10 bases separating them.

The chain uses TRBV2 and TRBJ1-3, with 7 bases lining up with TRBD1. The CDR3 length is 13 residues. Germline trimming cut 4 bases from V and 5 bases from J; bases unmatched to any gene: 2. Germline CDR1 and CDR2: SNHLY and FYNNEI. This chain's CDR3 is CASSVQGRNTIYF. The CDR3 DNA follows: TGTGCCAGCAGTGTACAGGGGAGAAACACCATATATTTT.

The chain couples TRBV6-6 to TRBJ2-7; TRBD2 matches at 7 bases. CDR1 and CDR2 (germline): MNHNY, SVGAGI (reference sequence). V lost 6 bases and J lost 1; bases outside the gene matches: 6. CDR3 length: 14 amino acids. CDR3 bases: TGTGCCAGCAGGACTGGGGGGGGGTCCTACGAGCAGTACTTC. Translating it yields CASRTGGGSYEQYF.

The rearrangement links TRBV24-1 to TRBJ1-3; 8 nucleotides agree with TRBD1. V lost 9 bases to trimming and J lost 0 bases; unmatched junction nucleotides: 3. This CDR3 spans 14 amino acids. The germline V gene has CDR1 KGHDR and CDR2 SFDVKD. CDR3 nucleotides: TGTGCCACCCGGGACAGGAGCTCTGGAAACACCATATATTTT. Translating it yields CATRDRSSGNTIYF.

This chain's CDR3 is CASSVMSSYNEQFF. Here the CDR3 DNA reads TGTGCCAGCAGCGTGATGAGCTCCTACAATGAGCAGTTCTTC. This sequence joins TRBV28 and TRBJ2-1; D gene unclear. The germline gives CDR1 MDHEN, CDR2 SYDVKM. CDR3 length equals 14 residues. With 6 bases removed from V and 0 bases from J, the gap between germline ends came to 9 bases.

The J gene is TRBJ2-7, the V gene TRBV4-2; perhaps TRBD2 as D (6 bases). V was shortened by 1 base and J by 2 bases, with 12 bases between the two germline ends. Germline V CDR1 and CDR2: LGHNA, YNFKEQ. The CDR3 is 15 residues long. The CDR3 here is CASSQARDLTYEQYF. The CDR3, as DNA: TGTGCCAGCAGCCAAGCTCGGGACTTAACCTACGAGCAGTACTTC.

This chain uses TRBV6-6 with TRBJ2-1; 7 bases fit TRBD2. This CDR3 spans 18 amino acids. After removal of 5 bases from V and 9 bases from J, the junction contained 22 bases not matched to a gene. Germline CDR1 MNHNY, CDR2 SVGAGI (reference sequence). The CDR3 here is CASSPSPGDSGGKVEQFF. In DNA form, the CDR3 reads TGTGCCAGCAGTCCTTCTCCGGGGGATTCGGGAGGAAAGGTTGAGCAGTTCTTC.

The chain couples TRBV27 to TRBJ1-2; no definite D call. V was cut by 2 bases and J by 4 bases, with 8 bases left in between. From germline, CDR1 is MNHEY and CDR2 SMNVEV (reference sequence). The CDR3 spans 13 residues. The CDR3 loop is CASSLGGGYGYTF. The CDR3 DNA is TGTGCCAGCAGTTTAGGCGGTGGCTATGGCTACACCTTC.

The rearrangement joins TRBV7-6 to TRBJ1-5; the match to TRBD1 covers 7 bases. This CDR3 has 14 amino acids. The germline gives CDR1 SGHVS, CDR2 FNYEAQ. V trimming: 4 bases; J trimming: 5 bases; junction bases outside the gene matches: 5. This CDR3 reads CASSSTGSDQPQHF. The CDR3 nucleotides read TGTGCCAGCAGCTCGACAGGGTCGGATCAGCCCCAGCATTTT.

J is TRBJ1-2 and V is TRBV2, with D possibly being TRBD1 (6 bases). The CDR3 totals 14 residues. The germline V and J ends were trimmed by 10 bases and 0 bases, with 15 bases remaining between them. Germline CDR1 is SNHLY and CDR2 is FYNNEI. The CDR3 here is CATMFRGTNYGYTF. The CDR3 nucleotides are TGTGCCACAATGTTCAGGGGAACTAACTATGGCTACACCTTC.

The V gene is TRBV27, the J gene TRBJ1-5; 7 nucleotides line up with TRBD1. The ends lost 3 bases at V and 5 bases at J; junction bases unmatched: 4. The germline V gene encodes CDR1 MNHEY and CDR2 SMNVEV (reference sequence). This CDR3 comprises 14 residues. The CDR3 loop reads CASSLLGQDQPQHF. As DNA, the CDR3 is TGTGCCAGCAGTTTGCTAGGACAGGATCAGCCCCAGCATTTT.

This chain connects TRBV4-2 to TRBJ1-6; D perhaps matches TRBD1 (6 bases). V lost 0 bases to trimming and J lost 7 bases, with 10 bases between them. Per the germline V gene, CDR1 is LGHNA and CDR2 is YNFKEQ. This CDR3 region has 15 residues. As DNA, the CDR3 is TGTGCCAGCAGCCAAGATCAGGGGTCGAATTCACCCCTCCACTTT. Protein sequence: CASSQDQGSNSPLHF.

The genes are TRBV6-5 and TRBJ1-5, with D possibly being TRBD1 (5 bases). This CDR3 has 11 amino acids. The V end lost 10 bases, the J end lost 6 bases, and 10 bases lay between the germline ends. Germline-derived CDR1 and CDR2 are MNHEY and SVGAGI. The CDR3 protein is CATGTGQPQHF. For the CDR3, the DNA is TGTGCCACCGGGACTGGTCAGCCCCAGCATTTT.

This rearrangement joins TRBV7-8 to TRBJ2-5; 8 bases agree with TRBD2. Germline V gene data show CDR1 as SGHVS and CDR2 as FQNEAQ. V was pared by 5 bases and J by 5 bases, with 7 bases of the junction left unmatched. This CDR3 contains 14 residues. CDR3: CASSTSGSVETQYF. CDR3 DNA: TGTGCCAGCAGCACGAGCGGGAGTGTTGAGACCCAGTACTTC.

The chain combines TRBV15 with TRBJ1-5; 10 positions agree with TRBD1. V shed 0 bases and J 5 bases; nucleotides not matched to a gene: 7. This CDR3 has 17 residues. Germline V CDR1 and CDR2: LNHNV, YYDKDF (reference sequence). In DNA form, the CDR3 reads TGTGCCACCAGCAGAGAGATCAGGACAGGGGGACATCAGCCCCAGCATTTT. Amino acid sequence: CATSREIRTGGHQPQHF.

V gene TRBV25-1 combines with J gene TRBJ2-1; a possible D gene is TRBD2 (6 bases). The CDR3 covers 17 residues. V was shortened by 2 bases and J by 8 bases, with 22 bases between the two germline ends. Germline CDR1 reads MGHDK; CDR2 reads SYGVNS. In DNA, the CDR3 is TGTGCCAGCAGTGAAATTCGTCGAGGGAGGAAAGATGATGAGCAGTTCTTC. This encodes CASSEIRRGRKDDEQFF.

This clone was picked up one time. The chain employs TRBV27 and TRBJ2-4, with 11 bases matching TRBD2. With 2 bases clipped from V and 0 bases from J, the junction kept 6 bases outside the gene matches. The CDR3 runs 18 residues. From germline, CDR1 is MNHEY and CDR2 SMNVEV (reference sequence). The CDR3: CASSLIGTSGIAKNIQYF. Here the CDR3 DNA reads TGTGCCAGCAGTTTAATAGGGACTAGCGGAATAGCCAAAAACATTCAGTACTTC.